The TCR beta chain described here comes from a study of identifying expanded T cells in peripheral blood. The CDR3 contains 17 residues. In germline, CDR1 is SGHDT, CDR2 YYEEEE. After removal of 0 bases from V and 1 base from J, the junction contained 4 bases not matched to a gene. The repertoire was sequenced with immunoSEQ multiplex PCR; TCRdb's copy has only in-frame clones and lacks some. The sample shows about 78,000 clones, almost 85% of them seen only once. The TCR comes from a person between 18 and 70 years old in good health. The chain recombines TRBV5-6 with TRBJ2-6; 7 bases are shared with TRBD2. The sample comprised blood. CDR3 amino acids: CASSLVAGVSGANVLTF. The CDR3 coding sequence is TGTGCCAGCAGCTTGGTCGCGGGGGTTTCTGGGGCCAACGTCCTGACTTTC.